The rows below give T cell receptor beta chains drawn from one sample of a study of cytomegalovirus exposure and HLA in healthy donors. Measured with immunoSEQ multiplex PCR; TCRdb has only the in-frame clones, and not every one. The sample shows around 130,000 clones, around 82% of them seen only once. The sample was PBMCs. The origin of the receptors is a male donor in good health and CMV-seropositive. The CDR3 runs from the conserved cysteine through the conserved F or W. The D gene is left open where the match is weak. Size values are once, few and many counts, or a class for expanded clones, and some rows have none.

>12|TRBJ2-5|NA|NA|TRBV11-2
CASSFSRGTQYF
TGTGCCAGCAGCTTTTCTCGAGGGACCCAGTACTTC
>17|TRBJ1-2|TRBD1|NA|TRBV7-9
CASSLIPGGLGNYGYTF
TGTGCCAGCAGCTTAATCCCAGGGGGCCTGGGGAACTATGGCTACACCTTC
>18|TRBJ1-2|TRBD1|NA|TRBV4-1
CASSPGTGGNLGLNGYTF
TGCGCCAGCAGTCCCGGGACAGGGGGGAACCTGGGATTGAATGGCTACACCTTC
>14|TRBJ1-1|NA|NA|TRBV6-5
CASSLSRENTEAFF
TGTGCCAGCAGCCTCTCCCGAGAGAACACTGAAGCTTTCTTT
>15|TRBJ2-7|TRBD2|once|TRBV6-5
CASTNPASGIYEQYF
TGTGCCAGCACCAACCCGGCTAGCGGAATCTACGAGCAGTACTTC
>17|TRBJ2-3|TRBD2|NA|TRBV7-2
CASSFELAGGITDTQYF
TGTGCCAGCAGCTTCGAACTAGCGGGAGGGATCACAGATACGCAGTATTTT
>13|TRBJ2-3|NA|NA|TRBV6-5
CASTPNRENTQYF
TGTGCCAGCACCCCAAACAGGGAAAATACGCAGTATTTT
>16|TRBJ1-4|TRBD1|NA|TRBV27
CASSWGQGLINEKLFF
TGTGCCAGCAGTTGGGGACAGGGCCTTATTAATGAAAAACTGTTTTTT
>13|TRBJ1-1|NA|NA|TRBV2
CASSAQGYTEAFF
TGTGCCAGCAGTGCACAGGGATACACTGAAGCTTTCTTT
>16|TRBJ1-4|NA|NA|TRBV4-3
CASSQDLTSGREKLFF
TGCGCCAGCAGCCAAGATTTGACCAGCGGTCGTGAAAAACTGTTTTTT
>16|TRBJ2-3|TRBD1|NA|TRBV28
CASSIDRGSNTDTQYF
TGTGCCAGCAGCATTGACAGGGGGTCAAACACAGATACGCAGTATTTT
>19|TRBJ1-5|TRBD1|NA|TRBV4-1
CASSQDPRTGDLLNQPQHF
TGCGCCAGCAGCCAAGATCCTAGGACAGGGGACCTTCTCAATCAGCCCCAGCATTTT
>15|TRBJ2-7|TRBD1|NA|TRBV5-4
CASSQAGTGTYEQYF
TGTGCCAGCAGCCAAGCCGGGACAGGGACGTACGAGCAGTACTTC